The 17 T cell receptor beta chains presented below share a single source sample, sequenced in a study of T-cell memory formation after mild COVID-19. MiXCR was run by TCRdb on the 5' RACE reads, yielding one entry per CDR3 protein. The sample holds about 210,000 distinct CDR3 sequences, about 10% seen once. The material sequenced was PBMCs or a T cell subset sorted from them (not recorded which). These receptors all come from a man between 18 and 35 years old who had mild COVID-19 (a few samples of this study predate the infection). Cell type and time point are not known.

This clonotype was detected only once. CDR3 nucleotide sequence: TGTGCCACCAGTGATTTTCGGGGGGCGCCGGAGACCCAGTACTTC. This encodes CATSDFRGAPETQYF. The chain carries TRBV24-1 and TRBJ2-5, with D possibly TRBD2 on 7 matching bases. V was shortened by 1 base and J by 5 bases, with 13 bases between the two germline ends. Germline V gene sequence: CDR1 KGHDR, CDR2 SFDVKD. The CDR3 length is 15 residues.

This clonotype was detected only a few times. The chain employs TRBV7-2 and TRBJ2-1; D gene uncertain. With 0 bases removed from V and 6 bases from J, the gap between germline ends came to 15 bases. The germline CDR1 and CDR2 sequences are SGHTA and FQGNSA. The CDR3 sequence is 16 residues long. DNA of the CDR3: TGTGCCAGCAGCTTAGCCTATGGATCCTTGGGCAATGAGCAGTTCTTC. It codes for CASSLAYGSLGNEQFF.

This chain uses TRBV29-1 with TRBJ1-4; TRBD1 matches 7 bases. There are 12 residues in the CDR3. V shed 4 bases and J 7 bases; nucleotides not matched to a gene: 3. Germline CDR1 SQVTM, CDR2 ANQGSEA. The CDR3 sequence: CSVGQGSEKLFF. CDR3 sequence (DNA): TGCAGCGTTGGACAGGGCTCTGAAAAACTGTTTTTT.

This clonotype was observed a handful of times. The rearrangement joins TRBV5-6 to TRBJ2-3, with D perhaps TRBD1 (6 bases). Trimming took off 2 bases at V and 4 bases at J, with 17 bases between the two ends. The CDR3 has 16 amino acids. In germline, CDR1 is SGHDT, CDR2 YYEEEE. The CDR3 region is CASSLPRGNRADTQYF. In DNA, the CDR3 is TGTGCCAGCAGCTTACCCCGAGGGAACAGGGCAGATACGCAGTATTTT.

This clonotype was counted between two and nine times. The chain employs TRBV7-6 and TRBJ1-3; D remains unclear. The germline V and J ends were trimmed by 5 bases and 4 bases, with 12 bases remaining between them. Germline V gene data show CDR1 as SGHVS and CDR2 as FNYEAQ. CDR3 length equals 14 residues. CDR3 protein: CASSTPGPGNTIYF. The DNA of the CDR3 is TGTGCCAGCAGCACCCCCGGGCCGGGAAACACCATATATTTT.

The chain employs TRBV18 and TRBJ1-5, with a tentative D call TRBD1 (5 bases). Germline CDR1 is KGHSH and CDR2 is LQKENI. The CDR3 is made up of 15 amino acids. Trimming shortened V by 2 bases and J by 5 bases, and 13 bases separated the two germline ends. The CDR3 coding sequence is TGTGCCAGCTCACCAAGCCGGCAGGGTGATCAGCCCCAGCATTTT. Translated: CASSPSRQGDQPQHF.

This sequence joins TRBV5-1 and TRBJ2-3; D might be TRBD2 (6 bases). Germline assignment: CDR1 SGHRS and CDR2 YFSETQ. This CDR3 spans 17 amino acids. V lost 0 bases and J lost 3, with 17 bases in between. The CDR3 nucleotides read TGCGCCAGCAGCTTGGGACCCGAACTAGGAGGGACAGATACGCAGTATTTT. This gives the protein CASSLGPELGGTDTQYF.

The genes are TRBV3-1 and TRBJ1-5, with D uncertain. V lost 11 bases, J lost 6 bases, and 14 bases lay in between. Germline loops: CDR1 LGHDT, CDR2 YNNKEL (reference sequence). This CDR3 comprises 12 residues. The CDR3 region is CASGPLGQPQHF. In DNA form, the CDR3 reads TGTGCCTCCGGCCCACTAGGTCAGCCCCAGCATTTT.

This clonotype has a handful of counts. The rearrangement links TRBV20-1 to TRBJ2-1; perhaps TRBD2 as D (7 bases). Germline V CDR1 and CDR2: DFQATT, SNEGSKA (reference sequence). The V and J ends lost 5 bases and 9 bases respectively, with 20 bases between them. This CDR3 spans 14 amino acids. CDR3 in DNA: TGCAGTGCTTACTGGGGGGGCCAGATAGGTGAGCAGTTCTTC. Protein: CSAYWGGQIGEQFF.

The chain is built from TRBV7-2 and TRBJ1-5, with D possibly being TRBD1 (5 bases). The V end was cut by 5 bases, the J end by 7 bases, with 12 bases between. From germline, CDR1 is SGHTA and CDR2 FQGNSA. The CDR3 consists of 13 residues. CDR3 region: CASSIGVDQPQHF. The CDR3, as DNA: TGTGCCAGCAGCATAGGGGTGGACCAGCCCCAGCATTTT.

This clonotype was recorded a few times. The V call is TRBV5-1, the J call TRBJ2-7; D unresolved. The V and J ends lost 0 bases and 2 bases respectively, with 12 bases between them. Looked up from germline, CDR1 is SGHRS and CDR2 is YFSETQ. The CDR3 is 15 residues long. The DNA of the CDR3 is TGCGCCAGCAGCTTGGGGTCCGCGCGACCCTACGAGCAGTACTTC. Its protein is CASSLGSARPYEQYF.

The V and J genes are TRBV6-2 or TRBV6-3 and TRBJ1-2, with TRBD1 identical over 10 bases. After removal of 8 bases from V and 8 bases from J, the junction contained 5 bases not matched to a gene. Germline CDR1 reads MNHEY; CDR2 reads SVGEGT. This CDR3 spans 12 amino acids. This CDR3 is CASGDRGHGYTF. The CDR3 nucleotides read TGTGCCAGCGGAGACAGGGGGCACGGCTACACCTTC.

This clonotype was recorded many times. The V gene is TRBV6-1, the J gene TRBJ2-5; D may correspond to TRBD1 or TRBD2 (6 bases each). Looked up from germline, CDR1 is MNHNS and CDR2 is SASEGT. There are 16 residues in the CDR3. Trimming left V 3 bases short and J 2 bases short, with 16 bases between. CDR3 nucleotide sequence: TGTGCCAGCAGTGATCCGGGGCAGGGGAGGCAAGAGACCCAGTACTTC. Amino acids: CASSDPGQGRQETQYF.

This chain connects TRBV5-1 to TRBJ2-1; tentatively, D is TRBD1 or TRBD2 (5 bases each). Germline V lookup: CDR1 SGHRS, CDR2 YFSETQ. There are 15 residues in the CDR3. Trimming cost V 3 bases and J 4 bases, with 14 bases left between them. Here the CDR3 reads CASSSVGRPYNEQFF. The CDR3 DNA is TGCGCCAGCAGCTCCGTGGGACGGCCTTACAATGAGCAGTTCTTC.

This clonotype was seen a few times. The chain joins TRBV5-1 to TRBJ2-7; 7 nucleotides align to TRBD1. The V gene's germline CDR1 is SGHRS and CDR2 YFSETQ. The CDR3 consists of 16 residues. J was trimmed by 6 bases and V by 0 bases; bases with no gene match: 12. This CDR3 is CASSLVRDSADVEQYF. CDR3 nucleotide sequence: TGCGCCAGCAGCTTGGTGAGGGACAGCGCAGATGTCGAGCAGTACTTC.

The sample holds a few counts of this clonotype. The V call is TRBV4-2, the J call TRBJ1-2; 8 bases are a match to TRBD1. The CDR3 sequence is 14 residues long. V was clipped by 2 bases and J by 8 bases; unmatched bases: 7. Germline CDR1 is LGHNA and CDR2 is YNFKEQ. The CDR3 nucleotides read TGTGCCAGCAGCCAAACAGGGGGATGGGGCGGCTACACCTTC. Translating it yields CASSQTGGWGGYTF.

This clonotype was recorded at least ten times. The chain is built from TRBV5-1 and TRBJ1-1; perhaps TRBD1 as D (6 bases). The CDR3 extends over 14 amino acids. Germline V lookup: CDR1 SGHRS, CDR2 YFSETQ. V dropped 1 base and J dropped 0 bases, with 7 bases sitting between them. CDR3 in DNA: TGCGCCAGCAGCTTGCAGGGGATGAACACTGAAGCTTTCTTT. It specifies CASSLQGMNTEAFF.